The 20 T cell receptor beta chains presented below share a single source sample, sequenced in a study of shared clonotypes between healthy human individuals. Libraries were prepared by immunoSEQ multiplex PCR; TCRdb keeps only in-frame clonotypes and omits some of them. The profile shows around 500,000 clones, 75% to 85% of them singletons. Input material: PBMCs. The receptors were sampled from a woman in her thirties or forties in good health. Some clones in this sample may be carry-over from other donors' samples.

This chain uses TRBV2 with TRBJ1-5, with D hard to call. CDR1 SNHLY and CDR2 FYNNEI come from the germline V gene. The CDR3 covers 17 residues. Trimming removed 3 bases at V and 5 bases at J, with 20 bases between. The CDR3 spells CASSEWGRPDLHQPQHF. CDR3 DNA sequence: TGTGCCAGCAGTGAGTGGGGAAGACCTGACCTTCATCAGCCCCAGCATTTT.

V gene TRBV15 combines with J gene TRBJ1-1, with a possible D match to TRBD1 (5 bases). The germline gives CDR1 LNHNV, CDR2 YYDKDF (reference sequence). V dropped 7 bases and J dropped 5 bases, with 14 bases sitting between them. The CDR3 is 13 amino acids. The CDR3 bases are TGTGCCACCAAGGCGGGACGGCGGACTGAAGCTTTCTTT. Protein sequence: CATKAGRRTEAFF.

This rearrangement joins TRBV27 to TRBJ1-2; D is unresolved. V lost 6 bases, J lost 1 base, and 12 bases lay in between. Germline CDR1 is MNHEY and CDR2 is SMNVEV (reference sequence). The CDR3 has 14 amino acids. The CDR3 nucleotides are TGTGCCAGCAGATATTCCGGGAATAACTATGGCTACACCTTC. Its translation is CASRYSGNNYGYTF.

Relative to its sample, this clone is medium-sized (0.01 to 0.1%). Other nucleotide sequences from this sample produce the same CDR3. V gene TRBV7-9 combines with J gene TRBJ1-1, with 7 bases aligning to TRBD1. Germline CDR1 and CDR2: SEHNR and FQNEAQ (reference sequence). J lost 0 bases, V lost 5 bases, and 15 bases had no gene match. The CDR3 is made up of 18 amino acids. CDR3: CASSPPVVGQVMNTEAFF. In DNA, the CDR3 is TGTGCCAGCAGCCCACCAGTAGTCGGACAGGTGATGAACACTGAAGCTTTCTTT.

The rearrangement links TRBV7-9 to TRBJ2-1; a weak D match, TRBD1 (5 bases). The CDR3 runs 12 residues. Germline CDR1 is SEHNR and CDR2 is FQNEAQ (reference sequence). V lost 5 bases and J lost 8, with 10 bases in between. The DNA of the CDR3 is TGTGCCAGCAGCCCCCGGACACATGAGCAGTTCTTC. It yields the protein CASSPRTHEQFF.

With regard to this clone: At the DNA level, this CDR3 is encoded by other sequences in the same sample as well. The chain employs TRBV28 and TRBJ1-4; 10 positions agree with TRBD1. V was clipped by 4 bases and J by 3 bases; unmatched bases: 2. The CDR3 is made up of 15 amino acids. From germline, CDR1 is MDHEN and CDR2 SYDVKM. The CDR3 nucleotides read TGTGCCAGCAGTTCGGGACAGGGGCCTAATGAAAAACTGTTTTTT. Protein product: CASSSGQGPNEKLFF.

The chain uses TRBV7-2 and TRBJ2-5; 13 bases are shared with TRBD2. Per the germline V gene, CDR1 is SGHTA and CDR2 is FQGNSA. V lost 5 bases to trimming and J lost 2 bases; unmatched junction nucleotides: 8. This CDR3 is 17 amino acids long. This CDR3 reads CASSGSLAGGIQETQYF. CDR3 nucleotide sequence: TGTGCCAGCAGCGGATCACTAGCGGGAGGGATACAAGAGACCCAGTACTTC.

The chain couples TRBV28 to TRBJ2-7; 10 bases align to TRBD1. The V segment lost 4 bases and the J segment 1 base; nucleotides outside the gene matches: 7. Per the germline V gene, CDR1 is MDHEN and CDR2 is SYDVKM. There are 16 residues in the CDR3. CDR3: CASSSPDRGLSYEQYF. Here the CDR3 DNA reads TGTGCCAGCAGTTCTCCTGACAGGGGGCTATCCTACGAGCAGTACTTC.

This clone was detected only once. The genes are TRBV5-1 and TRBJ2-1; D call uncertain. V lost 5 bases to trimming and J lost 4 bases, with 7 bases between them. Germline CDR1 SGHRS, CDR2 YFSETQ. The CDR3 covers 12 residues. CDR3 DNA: TGCGCCAGCAGGGGCGCGTACAATGAGCAGTTCTTC. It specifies CASRGAYNEQFF.

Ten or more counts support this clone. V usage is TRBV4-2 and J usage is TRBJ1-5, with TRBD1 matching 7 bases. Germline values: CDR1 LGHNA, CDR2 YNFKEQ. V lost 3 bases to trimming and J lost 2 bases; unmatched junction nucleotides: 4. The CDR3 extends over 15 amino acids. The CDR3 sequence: CASSHRDSRNQPQHF. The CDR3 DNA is TGTGCCAGCAGCCACCGGGACAGTCGCAATCAGCCCCAGCATTTT.

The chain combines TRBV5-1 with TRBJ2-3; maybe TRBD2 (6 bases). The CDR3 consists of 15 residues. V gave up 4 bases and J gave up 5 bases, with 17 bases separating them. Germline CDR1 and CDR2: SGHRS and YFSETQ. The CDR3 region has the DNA TGCGCCAGCAGCAGCAACCGTGGAGGGGTAGATACGCAGTATTTT. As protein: CASSSNRGGVDTQYF. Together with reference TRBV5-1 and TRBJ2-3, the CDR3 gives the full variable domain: KAGVTQTPRYLIKTRGQQVTLSCSPISGHRSVSWYQQTPGQGLQFLFEYFSETQRNKGNFPGRFSGRQFSNSRSEMNVSTLELGDSALYLCASSSNRGGVDTQYFGPGTRLTVL.

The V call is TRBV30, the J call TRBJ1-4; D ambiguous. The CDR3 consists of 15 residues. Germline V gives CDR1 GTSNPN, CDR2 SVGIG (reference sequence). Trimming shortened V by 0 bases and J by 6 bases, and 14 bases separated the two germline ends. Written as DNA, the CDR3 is TGTGCCTGGAGTGTACGAACAGCGCCCTATGAAAAACTGTTTTTT. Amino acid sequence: CAWSVRTAPYEKLFF.

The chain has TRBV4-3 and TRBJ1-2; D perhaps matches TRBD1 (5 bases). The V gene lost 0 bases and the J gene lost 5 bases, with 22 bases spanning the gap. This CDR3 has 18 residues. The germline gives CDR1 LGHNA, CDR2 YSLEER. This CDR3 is CASSQERAAGGGIYGYTF. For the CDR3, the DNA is TGCGCCAGCAGCCAAGAAAGGGCAGCTGGCGGGGGGATATATGGCTACACCTTC.

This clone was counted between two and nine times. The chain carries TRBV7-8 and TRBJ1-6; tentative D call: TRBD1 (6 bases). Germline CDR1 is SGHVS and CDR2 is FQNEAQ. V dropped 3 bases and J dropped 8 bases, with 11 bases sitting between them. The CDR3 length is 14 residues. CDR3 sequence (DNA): TGTGCCAGCAGCTTGGGGGGCTCGGATTCACCCCTCCACTTT. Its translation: CASSLGGSDSPLHF.

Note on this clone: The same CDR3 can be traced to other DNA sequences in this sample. The CDR3 loop is CASSPGLASYEQYF. CDR3 in DNA: TGTGCCAGCAGTCCGGGACTAGCGTCCTACGAGCAGTACTTC. The genes are TRBV5-4 and TRBJ2-7, with 10 positions matching TRBD2. After removal of 5 bases from V and 1 base from J, the junction contained 3 bases not matched to a gene. This CDR3 contains 14 residues. The germline V gene encodes CDR1 SGHNT and CDR2 YYREEE (reference sequence).

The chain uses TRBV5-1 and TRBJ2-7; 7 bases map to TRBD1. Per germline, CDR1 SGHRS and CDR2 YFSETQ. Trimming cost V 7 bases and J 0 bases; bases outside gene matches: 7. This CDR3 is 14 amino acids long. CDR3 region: CASHRDSRSYEQYF. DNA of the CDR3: TGCGCCAGCCACCGGGACAGCCGCTCCTACGAGCAGTACTTC.

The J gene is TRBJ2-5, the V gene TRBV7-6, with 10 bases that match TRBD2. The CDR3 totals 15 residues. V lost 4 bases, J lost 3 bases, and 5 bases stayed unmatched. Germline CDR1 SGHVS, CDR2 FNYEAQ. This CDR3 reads CASSYQSGGEETQYF. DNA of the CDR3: TGTGCCAGCAGCTACCAAAGCGGGGGGGAAGAGACCCAGTACTTC. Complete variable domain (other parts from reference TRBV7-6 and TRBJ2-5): GAGVSQSPRYKVTKRGQDVALRCDPISGHVSLYWYRQALGQGPEFLTYFNYEAQQDKSGLPNDRFSAERPEGSISTLTIQRTEQRDSAMYRCASSYQSGGEETQYFGPGTRLLVL.

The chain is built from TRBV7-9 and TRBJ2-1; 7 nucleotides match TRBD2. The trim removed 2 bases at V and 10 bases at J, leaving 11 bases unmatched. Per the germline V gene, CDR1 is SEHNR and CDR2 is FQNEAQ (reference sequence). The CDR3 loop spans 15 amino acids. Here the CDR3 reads CASSLRGTGLTEQFF. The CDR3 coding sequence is TGTGCCAGCAGCTTACGGGGAACGGGACTAACCGAGCAGTTCTTC. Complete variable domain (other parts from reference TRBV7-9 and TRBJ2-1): DTGVSQNPRHKITKRGQNVTFRCDPISEHNRLYWYRQTLGQGPEFLTYFQNEAQLEKSRLLSDRFSAERPKGSFSTLEIQRTEQGDSAMYLCASSLRGTGLTEQFFGPGTRLTVL.

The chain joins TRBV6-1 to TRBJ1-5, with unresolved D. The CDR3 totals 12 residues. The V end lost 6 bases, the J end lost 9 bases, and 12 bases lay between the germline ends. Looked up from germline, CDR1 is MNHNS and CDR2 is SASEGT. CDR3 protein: CASRPYRPPQHF. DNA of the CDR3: TGTGCCAGCAGACCCTACCGTCCGCCCCAGCATTTT.

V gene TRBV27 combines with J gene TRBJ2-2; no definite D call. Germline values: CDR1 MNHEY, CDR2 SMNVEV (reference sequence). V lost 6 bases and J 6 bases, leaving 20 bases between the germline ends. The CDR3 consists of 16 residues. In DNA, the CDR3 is TGTGCCAGCAGCCCCTGGACCCTTCGGATGGCCGGGGAGCTGTTTTTT. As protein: CASSPWTLRMAGELFF.